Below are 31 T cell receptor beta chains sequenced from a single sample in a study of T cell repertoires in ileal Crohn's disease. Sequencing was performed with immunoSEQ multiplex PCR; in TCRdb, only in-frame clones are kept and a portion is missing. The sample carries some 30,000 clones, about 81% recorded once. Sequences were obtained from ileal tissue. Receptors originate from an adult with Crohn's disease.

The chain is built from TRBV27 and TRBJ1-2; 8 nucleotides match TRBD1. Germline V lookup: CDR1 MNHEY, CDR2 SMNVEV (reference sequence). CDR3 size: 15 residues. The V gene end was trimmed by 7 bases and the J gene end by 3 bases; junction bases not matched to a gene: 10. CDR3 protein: CASTPDRDSYYGYTF. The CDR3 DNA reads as TGTGCCAGCACCCCGGACAGGGATAGTTACTATGGCTACACCTTC.

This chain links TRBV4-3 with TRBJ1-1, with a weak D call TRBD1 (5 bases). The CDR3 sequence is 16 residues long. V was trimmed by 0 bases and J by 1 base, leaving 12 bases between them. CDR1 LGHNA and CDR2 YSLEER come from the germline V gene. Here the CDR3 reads CASSQEYGAANTEAFF. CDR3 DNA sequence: TGCGCCAGCAGCCAAGAATATGGGGCAGCGAACACTGAAGCTTTCTTT.

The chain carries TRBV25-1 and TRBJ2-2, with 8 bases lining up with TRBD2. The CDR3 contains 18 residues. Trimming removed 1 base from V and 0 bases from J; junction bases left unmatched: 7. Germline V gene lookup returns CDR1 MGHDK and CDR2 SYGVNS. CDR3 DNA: TGTGCCAGCAGTGAATGGGCGGGAGGCAGAGCGAACACCGGGGAGCTGTTTTTT. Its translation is CASSEWAGGRANTGELFF.

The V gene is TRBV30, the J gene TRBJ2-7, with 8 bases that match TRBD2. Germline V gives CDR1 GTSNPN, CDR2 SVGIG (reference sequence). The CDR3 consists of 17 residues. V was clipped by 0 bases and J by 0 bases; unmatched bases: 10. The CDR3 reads CAWSVLLREGNSYEQYF. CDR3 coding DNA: TGTGCCTGGAGTGTACTACTTCGGGAGGGCAACTCCTACGAGCAGTACTTC.

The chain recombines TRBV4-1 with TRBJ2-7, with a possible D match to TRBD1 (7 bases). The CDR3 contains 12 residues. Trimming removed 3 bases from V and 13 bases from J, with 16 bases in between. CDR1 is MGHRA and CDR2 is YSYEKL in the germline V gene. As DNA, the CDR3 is TGCGCCAGCAGCCATACCACAGGGGAGGAATACTTC. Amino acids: CASSHTTGEEYF.

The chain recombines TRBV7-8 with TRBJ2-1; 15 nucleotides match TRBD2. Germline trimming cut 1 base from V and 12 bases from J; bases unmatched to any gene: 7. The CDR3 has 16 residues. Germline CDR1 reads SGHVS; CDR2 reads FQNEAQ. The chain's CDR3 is CASSLVLGLAGGLQFF. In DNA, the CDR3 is TGTGCCAGCAGCTTAGTACTTGGACTAGCGGGGGGGCTGCAGTTCTTC.

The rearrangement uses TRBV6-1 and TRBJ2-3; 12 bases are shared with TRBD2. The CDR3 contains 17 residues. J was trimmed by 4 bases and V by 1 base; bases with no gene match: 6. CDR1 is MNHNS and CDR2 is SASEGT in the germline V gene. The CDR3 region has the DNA TGTGCCAGCAGTGAAGTACCCGGGACTAGCGGGCCAGATACGCAGTATTTT. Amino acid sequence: CASSEVPGTSGPDTQYF.

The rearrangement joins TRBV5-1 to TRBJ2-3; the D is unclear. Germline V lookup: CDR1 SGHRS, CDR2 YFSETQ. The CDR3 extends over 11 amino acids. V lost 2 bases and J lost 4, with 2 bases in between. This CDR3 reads CASSFADTQYF. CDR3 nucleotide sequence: TGCGCCAGCAGCTTCGCAGATACGCAGTATTTT.

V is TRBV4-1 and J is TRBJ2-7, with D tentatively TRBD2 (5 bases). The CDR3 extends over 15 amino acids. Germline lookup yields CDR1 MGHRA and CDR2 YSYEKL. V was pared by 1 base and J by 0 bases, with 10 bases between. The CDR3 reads CASSQGGRDSYEQYF. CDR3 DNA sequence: TGCGCCAGCAGCCAAGGAGGGAGAGACTCCTACGAGCAGTACTTC.

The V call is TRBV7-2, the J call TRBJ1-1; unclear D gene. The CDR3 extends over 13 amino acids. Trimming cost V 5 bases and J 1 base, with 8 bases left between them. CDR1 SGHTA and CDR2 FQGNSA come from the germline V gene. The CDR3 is CASSPGPNTEAFF. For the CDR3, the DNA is TGTGCCAGCAGCCCGGGTCCGAACACTGAAGCTTTCTTT.

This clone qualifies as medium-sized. The CDR3 DNA is TGTGCCAGCAGCTTAGGGGTCAAAGGGGGGGGTGATAATTCACCCCTCCACTTT. As protein: CASSLGVKGGGDNSPLHF. V usage is TRBV11-2 and J usage is TRBJ1-6; D might be TRBD1 (6 bases). This CDR3 is 18 amino acids long. V shed 1 base and J shed 5 bases, with 18 bases lying between them. Per germline, CDR1 SGHAT and CDR2 FQNNGV.

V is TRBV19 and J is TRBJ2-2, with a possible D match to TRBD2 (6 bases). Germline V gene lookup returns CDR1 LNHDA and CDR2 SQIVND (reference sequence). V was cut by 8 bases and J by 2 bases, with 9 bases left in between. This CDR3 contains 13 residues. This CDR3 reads CASASANTGELFF. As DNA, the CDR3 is TGTGCCAGTGCTAGCGCAAACACCGGGGAGCTGTTTTTT.

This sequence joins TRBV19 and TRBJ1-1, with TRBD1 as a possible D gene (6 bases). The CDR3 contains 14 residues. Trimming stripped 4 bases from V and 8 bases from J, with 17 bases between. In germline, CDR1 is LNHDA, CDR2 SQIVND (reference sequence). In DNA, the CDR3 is TGTGCCAGTAGTACCCCGGGGGGGCCCCGCGAAGCTTTCTTT. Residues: CASSTPGGPREAFF.

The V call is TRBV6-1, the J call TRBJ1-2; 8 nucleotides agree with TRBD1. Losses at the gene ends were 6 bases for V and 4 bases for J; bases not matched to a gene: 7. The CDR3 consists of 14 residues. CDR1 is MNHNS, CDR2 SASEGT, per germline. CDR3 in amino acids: CASSPGQGLYGYTF. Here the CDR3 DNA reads TGTGCCAGCAGCCCCGGACAGGGCCTCTATGGCTACACCTTC.

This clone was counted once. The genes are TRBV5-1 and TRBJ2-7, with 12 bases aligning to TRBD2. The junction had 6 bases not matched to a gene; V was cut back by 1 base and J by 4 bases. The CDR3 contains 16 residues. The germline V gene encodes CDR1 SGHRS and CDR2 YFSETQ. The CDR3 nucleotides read TGCGCCAGCAGCTTGTCGGCTAGCGGGGGGGTATACGAGCAGTACTTC. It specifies CASSLSASGGVYEQYF.

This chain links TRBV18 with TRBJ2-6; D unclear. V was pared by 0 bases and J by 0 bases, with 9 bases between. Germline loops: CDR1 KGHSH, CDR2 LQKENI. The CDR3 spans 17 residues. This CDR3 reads CASSPPSRFSGANVLTF. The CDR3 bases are TGTGCCAGCTCACCACCGTCGCGTTTCTCTGGGGCCAACGTCCTGACTTTC.

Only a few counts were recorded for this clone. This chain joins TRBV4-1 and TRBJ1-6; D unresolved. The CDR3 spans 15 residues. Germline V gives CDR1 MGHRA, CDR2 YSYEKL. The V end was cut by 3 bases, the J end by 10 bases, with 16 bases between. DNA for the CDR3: TGCGCCAGCAGCCATGAACTCGGGGATTTCTCACCCCTCCACTTT. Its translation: CASSHELGDFSPLHF.

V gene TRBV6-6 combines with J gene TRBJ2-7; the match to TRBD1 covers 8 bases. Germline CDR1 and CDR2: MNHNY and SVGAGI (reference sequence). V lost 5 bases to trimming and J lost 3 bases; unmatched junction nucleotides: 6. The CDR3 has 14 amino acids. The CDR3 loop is CASSPGQGNYEQYF. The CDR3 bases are TGTGCCAGCAGTCCCGGACAGGGTAACTACGAGCAGTACTTC.

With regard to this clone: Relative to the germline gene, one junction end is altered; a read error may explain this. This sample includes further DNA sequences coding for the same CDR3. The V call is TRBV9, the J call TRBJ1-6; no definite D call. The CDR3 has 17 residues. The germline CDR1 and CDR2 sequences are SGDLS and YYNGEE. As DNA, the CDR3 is TGTGCCAGCAGCGTAGATGTCGGGAGCTCCTATAATTCCCCCCTCCACTTT. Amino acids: CASSVDVGSSYNSPLHF.

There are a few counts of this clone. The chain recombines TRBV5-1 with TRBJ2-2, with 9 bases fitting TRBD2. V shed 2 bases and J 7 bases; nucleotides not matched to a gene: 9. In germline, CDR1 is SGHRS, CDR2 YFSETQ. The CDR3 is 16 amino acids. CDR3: CASSFGGGAGGGELFF. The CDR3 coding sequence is TGCGCCAGCAGCTTTGGCGGGGGGGCCGGAGGCGGGGAGCTGTTTTTT.

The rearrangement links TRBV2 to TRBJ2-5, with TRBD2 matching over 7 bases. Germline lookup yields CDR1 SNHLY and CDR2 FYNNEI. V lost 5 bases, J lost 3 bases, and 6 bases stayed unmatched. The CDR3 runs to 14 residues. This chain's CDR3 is CASSSTGTKETQYF. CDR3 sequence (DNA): TGTGCCAGCAGTAGTACCGGGACTAAAGAGACCCAGTACTTC.

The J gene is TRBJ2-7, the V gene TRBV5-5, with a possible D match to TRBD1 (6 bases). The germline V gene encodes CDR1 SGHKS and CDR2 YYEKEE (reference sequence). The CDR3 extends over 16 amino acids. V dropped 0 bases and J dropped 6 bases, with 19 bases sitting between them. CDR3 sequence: CASSLAWGTGLSEQYF. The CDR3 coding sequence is TGTGCCAGCAGCTTGGCCTGGGGAACAGGGCTTAGCGAGCAGTACTTC.

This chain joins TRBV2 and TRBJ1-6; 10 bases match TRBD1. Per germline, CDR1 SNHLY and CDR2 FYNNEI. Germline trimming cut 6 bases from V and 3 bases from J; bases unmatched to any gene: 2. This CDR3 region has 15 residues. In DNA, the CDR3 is TGTGCCAGCAGGACAGGGGGCGTCTATAATTCACCCCTCCACTTT. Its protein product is CASRTGGVYNSPLHF.

CDR3 loop: CASRGLSYEQYF. Written as DNA, the CDR3 is TGCGCCAGCAGGGGCCTCTCCTACGAGCAGTACTTC. The chain combines TRBV5-1 with TRBJ2-5, with D unclear. The DNA end favors TRBJ2-7, so the J call may be wrong. The CDR3 length is 12 residues. The germline CDR1 and CDR2 sequences are SGHRS and YFSETQ.

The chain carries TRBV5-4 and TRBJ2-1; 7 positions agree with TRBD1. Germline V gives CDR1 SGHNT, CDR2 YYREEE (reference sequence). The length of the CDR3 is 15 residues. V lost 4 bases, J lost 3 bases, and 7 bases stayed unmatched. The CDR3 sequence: CASSLQGTVYNEQFF. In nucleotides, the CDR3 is TGTGCCAGCAGCCTGCAAGGGACAGTCTACAATGAGCAGTTCTTC.

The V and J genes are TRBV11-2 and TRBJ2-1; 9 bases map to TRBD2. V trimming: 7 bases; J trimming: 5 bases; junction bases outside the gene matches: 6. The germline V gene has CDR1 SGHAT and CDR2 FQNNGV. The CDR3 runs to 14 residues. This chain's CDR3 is CASTRGGEHNEQFF. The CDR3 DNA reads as TGTGCCAGCACCCGCGGGGGGGAGCACAATGAGCAGTTCTTC. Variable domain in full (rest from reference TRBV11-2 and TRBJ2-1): EAGVAQSPRYKIIEKRQSVAFWCNPISGHATLYWYQQILGQGPKLLIQFQNNGVVDDSQLPKDRFSAERLKGVDSTLKIQPAKLEDSAVYLCASTRGGEHNEQFFGPGTRLTVL.

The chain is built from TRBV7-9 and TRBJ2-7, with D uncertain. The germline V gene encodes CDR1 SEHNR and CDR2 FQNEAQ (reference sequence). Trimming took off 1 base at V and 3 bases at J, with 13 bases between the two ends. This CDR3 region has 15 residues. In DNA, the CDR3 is TGTGCCAGCAGCTTAGGAACTGGTCATGGCTACGAGCAGTACTTC. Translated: CASSLGTGHGYEQYF. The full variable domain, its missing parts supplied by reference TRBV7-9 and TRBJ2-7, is DTGVSQNPRHKITKRGQNVTFRCDPISEHNRLYWYRQTLGQGPEFLTYFQNEAQLEKSRLLSDRFSAERPKGSFSTLEIQRTEQGDSAMYLCASSLGTGHGYEQYFGPGTRLTVT.

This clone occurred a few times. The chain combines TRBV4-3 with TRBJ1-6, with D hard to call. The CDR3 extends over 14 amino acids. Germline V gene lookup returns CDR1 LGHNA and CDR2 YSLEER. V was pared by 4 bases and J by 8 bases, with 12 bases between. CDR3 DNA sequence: TGCGCCAGCAGCCCTTGGCGGGTAGATTCACCCCTCCACTTT. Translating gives CASSPWRVDSPLHF.

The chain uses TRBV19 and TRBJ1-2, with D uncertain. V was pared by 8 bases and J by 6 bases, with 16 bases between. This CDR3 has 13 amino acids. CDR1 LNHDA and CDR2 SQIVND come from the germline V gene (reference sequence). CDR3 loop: CASLPAEGNGYTF. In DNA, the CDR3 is TGTGCCAGTCTCCCAGCGGAGGGTAATGGCTACACCTTC. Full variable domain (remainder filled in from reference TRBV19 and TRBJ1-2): DGGITQSPKYLFRKEGQNVTLSCEQNLNHDAMYWYRQDPGQGLRLIYYSQIVNDFQKGDIAEGYSVSREKKESFPLTVTSAQKNPTAFYLCASLPAEGNGYTFGSGTRLTVV.

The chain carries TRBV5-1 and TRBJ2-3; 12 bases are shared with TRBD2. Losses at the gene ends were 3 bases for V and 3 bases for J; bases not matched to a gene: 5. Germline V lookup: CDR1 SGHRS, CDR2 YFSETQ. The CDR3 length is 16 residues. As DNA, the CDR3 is TGCGCCAGCAGCTCTCAAGGACTAGCGGGGACAGATACGCAGTATTTT. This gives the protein CASSSQGLAGTDTQYF.

The CDR3 region has the DNA TGCAGCGCCGGGAAAGCTACAGATACGCAGTATTTT. Encoded protein: CSAGKATDTQYF. The chain is built from TRBV29-1 and TRBJ2-3; possibly TRBD2 for D (5 bases). The ends were cut back, 7 bases at V and 3 bases at J, with 11 bases in the middle. CDR3 length equals 12 residues. Germline loops: CDR1 SQVTM, CDR2 ANQGSEA.